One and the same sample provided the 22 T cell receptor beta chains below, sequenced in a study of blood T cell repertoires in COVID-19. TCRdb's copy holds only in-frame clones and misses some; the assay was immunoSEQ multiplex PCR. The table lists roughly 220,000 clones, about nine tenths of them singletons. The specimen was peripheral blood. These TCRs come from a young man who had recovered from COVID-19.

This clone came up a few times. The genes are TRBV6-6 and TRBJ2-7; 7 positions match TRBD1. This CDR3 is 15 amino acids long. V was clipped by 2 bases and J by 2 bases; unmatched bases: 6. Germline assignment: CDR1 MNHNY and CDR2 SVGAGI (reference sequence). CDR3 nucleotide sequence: TGTGCCAGCAGTTACCCTATCACAGGGGCCTACGAGCAGTACTTC. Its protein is CASSYPITGAYEQYF.

Here the CDR3 reads CASRTAAGETQYF. Here the CDR3 DNA reads TGCGCCAGCAGAACCGCCGCGGGGGAGACCCAGTACTTC. V and J are TRBV5-1 and TRBJ2-5; a possible D gene is TRBD2 (6 bases). V was pared by 5 bases and J by 5 bases, with 13 bases between. CDR1 is SGHRS and CDR2 is YFSETQ in the germline V gene. CDR3 length: 13 residues.

The DNA of the CDR3 is TGTGCCAGTGGGGGGGACAGGATTAGTCAGCCCCAGCATTTT. Protein: CASGGDRISQPQHF. The V gene is TRBV19, the J gene TRBJ1-5, with 8 bases matching TRBD1. V trimming: 8 bases; J trimming: 6 bases; junction bases outside the gene matches: 9. The germline CDR1 and CDR2 sequences are LNHDA and SQIVND (reference sequence). This CDR3 comprises 14 residues.

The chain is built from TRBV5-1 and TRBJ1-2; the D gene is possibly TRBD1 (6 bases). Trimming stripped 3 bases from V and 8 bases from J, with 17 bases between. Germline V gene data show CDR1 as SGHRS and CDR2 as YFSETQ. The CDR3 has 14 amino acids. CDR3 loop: CASSSWAQGEGYTF. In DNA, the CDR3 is TGCGCCAGCAGCTCCTGGGCACAGGGCGAAGGCTACACCTTC.

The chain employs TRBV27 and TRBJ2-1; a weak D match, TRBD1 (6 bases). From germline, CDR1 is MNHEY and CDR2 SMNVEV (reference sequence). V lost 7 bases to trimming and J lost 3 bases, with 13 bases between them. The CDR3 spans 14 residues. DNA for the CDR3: TGTGCCAGCATGTTGGGGGCGGGCTACAATGAGCAGTTCTTC. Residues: CASMLGAGYNEQFF.

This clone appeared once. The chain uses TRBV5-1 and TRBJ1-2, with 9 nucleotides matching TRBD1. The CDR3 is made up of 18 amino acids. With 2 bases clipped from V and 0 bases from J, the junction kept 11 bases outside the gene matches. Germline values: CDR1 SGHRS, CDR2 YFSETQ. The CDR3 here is CASSFSILGTGTNYGYTF. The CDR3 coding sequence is TGCGCCAGCAGCTTTTCAATCCTAGGGACAGGGACTAACTATGGCTACACCTTC.

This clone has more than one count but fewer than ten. The CDR3 sequence: CASSRKKTAYNSPLHF. The CDR3 DNA is TGTGCCAGCAGTCGAAAAAAGACAGCCTATAATTCACCCCTCCACTTT. The chain employs TRBV6-6 and TRBJ1-6; maybe TRBD1 (5 bases). The CDR3 loop spans 16 amino acids. Trimming left V 5 bases short and J 2 bases short, with 13 bases between. Per the germline V gene, CDR1 is MNHNY and CDR2 is SVGAGI (reference sequence).

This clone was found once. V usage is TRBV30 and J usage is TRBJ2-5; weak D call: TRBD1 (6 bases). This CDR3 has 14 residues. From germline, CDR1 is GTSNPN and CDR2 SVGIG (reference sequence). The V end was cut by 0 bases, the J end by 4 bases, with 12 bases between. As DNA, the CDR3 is TGTGCCTGGAGTGTAGGTGGGGGCCTAGAGACCCAGTACTTC. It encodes CAWSVGGGLETQYF.

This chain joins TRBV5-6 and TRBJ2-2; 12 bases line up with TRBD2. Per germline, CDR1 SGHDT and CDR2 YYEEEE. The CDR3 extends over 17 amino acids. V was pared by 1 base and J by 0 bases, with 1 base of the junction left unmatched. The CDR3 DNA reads TGTGCCAGCAGCTTGCGGACTAGCGGGACGAACACCGGGGAGCTGTTTTTT. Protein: CASSLRTSGTNTGELFF.

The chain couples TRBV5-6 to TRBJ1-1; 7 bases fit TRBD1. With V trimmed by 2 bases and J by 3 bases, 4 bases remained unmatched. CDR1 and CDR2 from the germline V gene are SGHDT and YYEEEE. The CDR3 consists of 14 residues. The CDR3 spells CASSFITGDTEAFF. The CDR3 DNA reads TGTGCCAGCAGCTTTATTACAGGGGACACTGAAGCTTTCTTT.

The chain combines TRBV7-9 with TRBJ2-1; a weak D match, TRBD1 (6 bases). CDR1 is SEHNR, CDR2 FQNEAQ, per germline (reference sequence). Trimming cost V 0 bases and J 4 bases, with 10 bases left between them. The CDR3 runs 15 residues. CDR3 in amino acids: CASSLARGPYNEQFF. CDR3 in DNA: TGTGCCAGCAGCTTAGCCAGGGGCCCATACAATGAGCAGTTCTTC.

The CDR3 DNA reads TGTGCCAGCAGCTCGAGGACAGGGCAGGGCCATCAGCCCCAGCATTTT. It translates to CASSSRTGQGHQPQHF. V is TRBV5-8 and J is TRBJ1-5; 8 bases align to TRBD1. The CDR3 runs 16 residues. In germline, CDR1 is SGHTS, CDR2 YDEGEE. J was trimmed by 5 bases and V by 3 bases; bases with no gene match: 10. Using reference TRBV5-8 and TRBJ1-5 for the parts outside the CDR3, the full variable domain is EAGVTQSPTHLIKTRGQQATLRCSPISGHTSVYWYQQALGLGLQFLLWYDEGEERNRGNFPPRFSGRQFPNYSSELNVNALELEDSALYLCASSSRTGQGHQPQHFGDGTRLSIL.

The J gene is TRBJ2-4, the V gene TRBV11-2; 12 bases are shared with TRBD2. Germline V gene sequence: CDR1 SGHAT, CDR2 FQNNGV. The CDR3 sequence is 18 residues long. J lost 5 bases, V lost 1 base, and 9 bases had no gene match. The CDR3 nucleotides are TGTGCCAGCAGCTTAGTACTAGCGGGGGGCTCGGCTGAAAACATTCAGTACTTC. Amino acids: CASSLVLAGGSAENIQYF.

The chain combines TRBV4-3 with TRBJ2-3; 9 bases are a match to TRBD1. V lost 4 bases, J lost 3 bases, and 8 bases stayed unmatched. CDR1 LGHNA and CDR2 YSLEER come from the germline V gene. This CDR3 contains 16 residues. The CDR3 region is CASSPKWGQGTDTQYF. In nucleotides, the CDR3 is TGCGCCAGCAGCCCTAAGTGGGGACAGGGTACAGATACGCAGTATTTT.

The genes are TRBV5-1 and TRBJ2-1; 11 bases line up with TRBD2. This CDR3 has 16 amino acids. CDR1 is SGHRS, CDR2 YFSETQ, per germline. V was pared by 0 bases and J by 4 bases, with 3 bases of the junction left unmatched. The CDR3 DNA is TGCGCCAGCAGCTTGGCACTAGCGGGGGAGTACAATGAGCAGTTCTTC. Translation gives CASSLALAGEYNEQFF.

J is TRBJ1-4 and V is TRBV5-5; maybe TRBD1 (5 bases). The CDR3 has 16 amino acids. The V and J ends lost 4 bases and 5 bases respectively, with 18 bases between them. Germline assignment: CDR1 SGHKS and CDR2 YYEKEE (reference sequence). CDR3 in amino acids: CASSLLLDTANEKLFF. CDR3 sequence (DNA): TGTGCCAGCAGCCTACTCCTGGACACCGCAAATGAAAAACTGTTTTTT.

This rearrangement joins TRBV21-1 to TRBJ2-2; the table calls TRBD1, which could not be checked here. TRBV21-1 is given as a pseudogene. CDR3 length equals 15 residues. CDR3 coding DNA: TGTGCCAACGTCCACAGGGTCGCGAACACCGGGGAGCTGTTTTTT. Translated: CANVHRVANTGELFF.

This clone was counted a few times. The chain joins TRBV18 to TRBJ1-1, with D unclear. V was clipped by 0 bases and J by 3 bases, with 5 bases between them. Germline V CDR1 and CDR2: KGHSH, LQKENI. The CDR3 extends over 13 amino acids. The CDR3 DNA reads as TGTGCCAGCTCACCACCGGAGCACACTGAAGCTTTCTTT. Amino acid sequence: CASSPPEHTEAFF.

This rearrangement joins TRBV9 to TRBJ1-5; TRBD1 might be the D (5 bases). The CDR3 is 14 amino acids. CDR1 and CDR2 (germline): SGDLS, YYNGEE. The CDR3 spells CATPAGVTHQPQHF. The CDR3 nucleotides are TGTGCAACACCGGCGGGGGTCACCCATCAGCCCCAGCATTTT.

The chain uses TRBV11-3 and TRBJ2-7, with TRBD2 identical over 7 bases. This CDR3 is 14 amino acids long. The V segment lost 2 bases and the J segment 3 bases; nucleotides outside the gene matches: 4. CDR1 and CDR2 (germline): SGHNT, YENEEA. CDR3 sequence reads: CASSLRGGNYEQYF. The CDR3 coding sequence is TGTGCCAGCAGCTTAAGGGGAGGGAACTACGAGCAGTACTTC.

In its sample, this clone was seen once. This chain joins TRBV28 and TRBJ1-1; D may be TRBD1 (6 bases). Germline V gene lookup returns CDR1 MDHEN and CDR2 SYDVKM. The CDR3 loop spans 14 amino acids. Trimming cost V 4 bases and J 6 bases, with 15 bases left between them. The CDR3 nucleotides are TGTGCCAGCAGTTCAGGGGAGCTGATCTCTGAAGCTTTCTTT. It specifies CASSSGELISEAFF.

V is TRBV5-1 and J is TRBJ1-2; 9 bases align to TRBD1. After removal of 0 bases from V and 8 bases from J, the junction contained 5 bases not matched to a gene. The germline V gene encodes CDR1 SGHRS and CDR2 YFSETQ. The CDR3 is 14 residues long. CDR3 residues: CASSLAGDRDGYTF. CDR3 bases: TGCGCCAGCAGCTTGGCCGGGGACAGGGACGGCTACACCTTC.